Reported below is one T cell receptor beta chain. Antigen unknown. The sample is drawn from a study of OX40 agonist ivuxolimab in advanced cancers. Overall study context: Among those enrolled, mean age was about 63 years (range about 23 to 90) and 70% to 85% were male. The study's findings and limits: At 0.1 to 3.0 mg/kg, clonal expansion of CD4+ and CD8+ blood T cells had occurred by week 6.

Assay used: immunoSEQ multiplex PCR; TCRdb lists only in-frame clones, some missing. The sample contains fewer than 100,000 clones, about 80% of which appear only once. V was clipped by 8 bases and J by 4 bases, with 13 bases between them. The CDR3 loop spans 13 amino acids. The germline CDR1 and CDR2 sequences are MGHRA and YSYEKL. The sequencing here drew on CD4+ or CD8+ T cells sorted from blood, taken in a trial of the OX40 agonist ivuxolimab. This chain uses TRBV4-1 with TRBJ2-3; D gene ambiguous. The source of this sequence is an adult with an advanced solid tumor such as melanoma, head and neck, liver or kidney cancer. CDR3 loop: CASGPQWSDTQYF. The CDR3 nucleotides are TGCGCCAGCGGCCCCCAGTGGTCAGATACGCAGTATTTT.